What follows are 28 T cell receptor beta chains derived from one specimen sequenced in a study of blood T cell dynamics during melanoma immunotherapy. The protocol was immunoSEQ multiplex PCR, while the TCRdb copy is restricted to in-frame clones and leaves out a portion. The sample holds 9,900 or so clones; 88% are singletons and the top ten take 10%. Time point in this sample: pre-treatment baseline. This sample comprised blood, obtained from a patient treated with checkpoint blockade. Receptors originate from a human donor with melanoma.

CDR3 sequence: CASRTPMGGDTGELFF. CDR3 bases: TGTGCCTCCCGGACCCCGATGGGGGGGGACACCGGGGAGCTGTTTTTT. J is TRBJ2-2 and V is TRBV30; 7 positions match TRBD2. The CDR3 contains 16 residues. CDR1 and CDR2 from the germline V gene are GTSNPN and SVGIG (reference sequence). Unmatched junction bases numbered 14, after V lost 7 bases and J lost 3 bases.

With regard to this clone: The junction does not match germline at one end; this may be a read error. The sample holds other DNA sequences that translate to the same CDR3. The gene calls are TRBV10-3 and TRBJ1-6; a weak D match, TRBD1 (5 bases). The CDR3 is made up of 13 amino acids. Germline values: CDR1 ENHRY, CDR2 SYGVKD. The CDR3 DNA reads TGTGCTATCAGTCCACCCGGGGCTCCGGCCCTCCACTTT. Encoded protein: CAISPPGAPALHF.

J is TRBJ1-3 and V is TRBV4-1; 8 bases match TRBD1. The junction had 9 bases not matched to a gene; V was cut back by 0 bases and J by 2 bases. The CDR3 length is 18 residues. CDR1 MGHRA and CDR2 YSYEKL come from the germline V gene. The CDR3 here is CASSQDRGQGAAGNTIYF. The CDR3 coding sequence is TGCGCCAGCAGCCAAGATCGTGGGCAGGGGGCGGCTGGAAACACCATATATTTT.

The chain employs TRBV28 and TRBJ2-1; D possibly corresponds to TRBD2 (5 bases). The CDR3 is made up of 13 amino acids. In germline, CDR1 is MDHEN, CDR2 SYDVKM. V was shortened by 4 bases and J by 2 bases, with 6 bases between the two germline ends. CDR3 protein: CASSSGAYNEQFF. The CDR3 DNA reads TGTGCCAGCAGTTCCGGGGCCTACAATGAGCAGTTCTTC.

The rearrangement links TRBV15 to TRBJ2-1; no clear D gene. Germline loops: CDR1 LNHNV, CDR2 YYDKDF (reference sequence). Deletions cut 9 bases from V and 2 bases from J, with 14 bases between. This CDR3 is built from 14 residues. The DNA for the CDR3 is TGTGCCACGATGGAGAGGCAGGCCTACAATGAGCAGTTCTTC. This gives the protein CATMERQAYNEQFF.

The chain recombines TRBV4-2 with TRBJ2-7; 9 bases map to TRBD2. The CDR3 runs 17 residues. CDR1 and CDR2 (germline): LGHNA, YNFKEQ. Germline trimming cut 4 bases from V and 7 bases from J; bases unmatched to any gene: 17. CDR3 DNA: TGTGCCAGCAGCCCGGTGGGTAGCGGGGGCCTCTCGGGTGAGCAGTACTTC. The encoded protein is CASSPVGSGGLSGEQYF.

V usage is TRBV2 and J usage is TRBJ1-5; no reliable D call. V shed 8 bases and J shed 7 bases, with 12 bases lying between them. This CDR3 region has 12 residues. Looked up from germline, CDR1 is SNHLY and CDR2 is FYNNEI. CDR3 protein: CASSRVRQPQHF. The CDR3 nucleotides read TGTGCCAGCTCAAGGGTGAGGCAGCCCCAGCATTTT. The full variable domain, rest sourced from reference TRBV2 and TRBJ1-5, is EPEVTQTPSHQVTQMGQEVILRCVPISNHLYFYWYRQILGQKVEFLVSFYNNEISEKSEIFDDQFSVERPDGSNFTLKIRSTKLEDSAMYFCASSRVRQPQHFGDGTRLSIL.

The chain has TRBV6-5 and TRBJ1-2, with no clear D. The CDR3 is made up of 15 amino acids. Germline CDR1 MNHEY, CDR2 SVGAGI. Trimming stripped 4 bases from V and 4 bases from J, with 16 bases between. The CDR3 DNA reads as TGTGCCAGCAGTTTTGGGGTCAGGTTCTTCTATGGCTACACCTTC. This codes for CASSFGVRFFYGYTF.

This rearrangement joins TRBV28 to TRBJ1-5; D unclear. The germline gives CDR1 MDHEN, CDR2 SYDVKM. The CDR3 length is 12 residues. V gave up 5 bases and J gave up 7 bases, with 9 bases separating them. DNA of the CDR3: TGTGCCAGCAGTCCGGTAGGGCAGCCCCAGCATTTT. Encoded protein: CASSPVGQPQHF.

The CDR3 DNA is TGTGCCAGCAGCTTAGATGGGCTCGGGGGAGGCGGCACTGAAGCTTTCTTT. Translating it yields CASSLDGLGGGGTEAFF. The chain has TRBV7-9 and TRBJ1-1, with TRBD1 as a possible D gene (5 bases). CDR1 is SEHNR and CDR2 is FQNEAQ in the germline V gene (reference sequence). There are 17 residues in the CDR3. Trimming stripped 1 base from V and 4 bases from J, with 19 bases between. The full variable domain, in which reference TRBV7-9 and TRBJ1-1 provide the parts outside the CDR3, is DTGVSQNPRHKITKRGQNVTFRCDPISEHNRLYWYRQTLGQGPEFLTYFQNEAQLEKSRLLSDRFSAERPKGSFSTLEIQRTEQGDSAMYLCASSLDGLGGGGTEAFFGQGTRLTVV.

The chain couples TRBV19 to TRBJ2-5; a possible D gene is TRBD1 (5 bases). Germline CDR1 LNHDA, CDR2 SQIVND (reference sequence). Between the trimmed V and J ends, which lost 5 bases and 4 bases, there was a span of 14 bases. CDR3 size: 14 residues. This CDR3 is CASSWGRPSETQYF. DNA of the CDR3: TGTGCCAGTAGTTGGGGCAGGCCGTCAGAGACCCAGTACTTC.

V is TRBV5-1 and J is TRBJ2-6; D is uncertain. Germline lookup yields CDR1 SGHRS and CDR2 YFSETQ. Trimming cost V 1 base and J 2 bases, with 4 bases left between them. CDR3 length equals 14 residues. CDR3 DNA sequence: TGCGCCAGCAGCTTGAGTGCTGGGGCCAACGTCCTGACTTTC. Amino acid sequence: CASSLSAGANVLTF.

This clone showed up just once. V usage is TRBV25-1 and J usage is TRBJ1-5; D is possibly TRBD1 (5 bases). Per germline, CDR1 MGHDK and CDR2 SYGVNS. V shed 11 bases and J shed 0 bases, with 14 bases lying between them. This CDR3 has 14 amino acids. The CDR3 nucleotides read TGTGCCTTGACTGGGGCGTATAGCAATCAGCCCCAGCATTTT. Its protein is CALTGAYSNQPQHF.

The V call is TRBV14, the J call TRBJ1-4; D perhaps matches TRBD1 (5 bases). The CDR3 runs 13 residues. Between the trimmed V and J ends, which lost 3 bases and 11 bases, there was a span of 13 bases. Germline assignment: CDR1 SGHDN and CDR2 FVKESK. Written as DNA, the CDR3 is TGTGCCAGCAGCCAGTCCGGGACGCGGAAACTGTTTTTT. It yields the protein CASSQSGTRKLFF.

The V and J genes are TRBV27 and TRBJ2-3; no firm D call. Germline V gene sequence: CDR1 MNHEY, CDR2 SMNVEV (reference sequence). The CDR3 has 17 amino acids. Trimming removed 6 bases from V and 3 bases from J, with 22 bases in between. The CDR3 is CASRVLGADLGTDTQYF. As DNA, the CDR3 is TGTGCCAGCAGAGTTTTGGGCGCGGATCTCGGGACAGATACGCAGTATTTT.

This chain links TRBV7-3 with TRBJ2-1; D unclear. Germline CDR1 and CDR2: SGHTA and FQGTGA. The CDR3 length is 12 residues. The ends were cut back, 1 base at V and 8 bases at J, with 6 bases in the middle. This chain's CDR3 is CASSLSADEQFF. CDR3 in DNA: TGTGCCAGCAGCTTAAGTGCTGATGAGCAGTTCTTC. The full variable domain, with the rest looked up from reference TRBV7-3 and TRBJ2-1, is GAGVSQTPSNKVTEKGKYVELRCDPISGHTALYWYRQSLGQGPEFLIYFQGTGAADDSGLPNDRFFAVRPEGSVSTLKIQRTERGDSAVYLCASSLSADEQFFGPGTRLTVL.

The chain joins TRBV6-5 to TRBJ2-1, with TRBD2 as a possible D gene (5 bases). Germline CDR1 MNHEY, CDR2 SVGAGI. V was trimmed by 2 bases and J by 0 bases, leaving 8 bases between them. CDR3 length: 15 residues. CDR3: CASSYRGSSYNEQFF. CDR3 in DNA: TGTGCCAGCAGTTACAGAGGGAGCTCCTACAATGAGCAGTTCTTC.

The chain has TRBV2 and TRBJ2-3; 8 nucleotides line up with TRBD2. Germline CDR1 and CDR2: SNHLY and FYNNEI. The CDR3 spans 15 residues. V shed 5 bases and J 2 bases; nucleotides not matched to a gene: 6. For the CDR3, the DNA is TGTGCCAGCAGTAGAGCGGGAGCAAACACAGATACGCAGTATTTT. Its translation is CASSRAGANTDTQYF.

The genes are TRBV7-9 and TRBJ1-1; no definite D call. This CDR3 comprises 13 residues. Germline V CDR1 and CDR2: SEHNR, FQNEAQ (reference sequence). Trimming cost V 5 bases and J 1 base, with 8 bases left between them. The CDR3 here is CASSLSGNTEAFF. CDR3 in DNA: TGTGCCAGCAGCCTGTCGGGGAACACTGAAGCTTTCTTT.

This sequence joins TRBV18 and TRBJ1-1; 10 bases line up with TRBD1. CDR1 is KGHSH, CDR2 LQKENI, per germline. Trimming at V came to 5 bases and at J to 3 bases, leaving 6 bases not matched to a gene. CDR3 length: 15 amino acids. The CDR3 loop reads CASSSRQGADTEAFF. The CDR3 bases are TGTGCCAGCTCATCTCGACAGGGGGCGGACACTGAAGCTTTCTTT. Full variable domain (outside the CDR3, taken from reference TRBV18 and TRBJ1-1): NAGVMQNPRHLVRRRGQEARLRCSPMKGHSHVYWYRQLPEEGLKFMVYLQKENIIDESGMPKERFSAEFPKEGPSILRIQQVVRGDSAAYFCASSSRQGADTEAFFGQGTRLTVV.

This clone has a single count. The V and J genes are TRBV5-8 and TRBJ1-1; no clear D. The CDR3 loop spans 14 amino acids. Trimming cost V 3 bases and J 0 bases, with 9 bases left between them. Germline V lookup: CDR1 SGHTS, CDR2 YDEGEE. The CDR3 sequence: CASSSRAMNTEAFF. DNA for the CDR3: TGTGCCAGCAGCTCCCGGGCCATGAACACTGAAGCTTTCTTT.

The chain links TRBV15 to TRBJ2-1, with a tentative D call TRBD2 (7 bases). Germline V gene data show CDR1 as LNHNV and CDR2 as YYDKDF (reference sequence). This CDR3 has 20 amino acids. V was trimmed by 0 bases and J by 0 bases, leaving 21 bases between them. The chain's CDR3 is CATSRDLRTRGGNSYNEQFF. DNA of the CDR3: TGTGCCACCAGCAGAGATTTGAGGACGAGGGGGGGTAACTCCTACAATGAGCAGTTCTTC.

The rearrangement uses TRBV9 and TRBJ2-1; the match to TRBD2 covers 9 bases. Trimming took 5 bases from V and 9 from J; bases not matched to a gene: 9. Germline CDR1 and CDR2: SGDLS and YYNGEE. This CDR3 comprises 14 residues. CDR3 region: CASSSGSPKSEQFF. Written as DNA, the CDR3 is TGTGCCAGCAGTAGCGGGAGTCCGAAAAGTGAGCAGTTCTTC.

The V call is TRBV9, the J call TRBJ2-2; D is uncertain. Trimming left V 3 bases short and J 4 bases short, with 10 bases between. Germline CDR1 and CDR2: SGDLS and YYNGEE. The CDR3 runs 14 residues. The CDR3 nucleotides are TGTGCCAGCAGCGATCTCAGCAGCACCGGGGAGCTGTTTTTT. Encoded protein: CASSDLSSTGELFF. Looking up the rest from reference TRBV9 and TRBJ2-2 gives the full variable domain: DSGVTQTPKHLITATGQRVTLRCSPRSGDLSVYWYQQSLDQGLQFLIQYYNGEERAKGNILERFSAQQFPDLHSELNLSSLELGDSALYFCASSDLSSTGELFFGEGSRLTVL.

The rearrangement links TRBV29-1 to TRBJ2-3; no firm D call. The CDR3 covers 13 residues. The germline V and J ends were trimmed by 4 bases and 0 bases, with 8 bases remaining between them. The V gene's germline CDR1 is SQVTM and CDR2 ANQGSEA. The CDR3 sequence: CSVVRRSTDTQYF. CDR3 nucleotide sequence: TGCAGCGTTGTAAGACGGAGCACAGATACGCAGTATTTT.

A few counts support this clone. The chain has TRBV5-1 and TRBJ1-6, with D unresolved. Germline V CDR1 and CDR2: SGHRS, YFSETQ. With 0 bases removed from V and 8 bases from J, the gap between germline ends came to 15 bases. The CDR3 covers 16 residues. Here the CDR3 DNA reads TGCGCCAGCAGCTTGGTTACGGGAGGATTAGATTCACCCCTCCACTTT. Its protein product is CASSLVTGGLDSPLHF.

The chain couples TRBV30 to TRBJ2-3, with D maybe TRBD1 (5 bases). This CDR3 comprises 14 residues. V was trimmed by 0 bases and J by 11 bases, leaving 18 bases between them. CDR1 and CDR2 from the germline V gene are GTSNPN and SVGIG (reference sequence). The DNA of the CDR3 is TGTGCCTGGAGTGTACCCCACAGGTCGTTCAGGCAGTATTTT. Translating it yields CAWSVPHRSFRQYF.

V and J are TRBV29-1 and TRBJ2-3; D ambiguous. The CDR3 has 11 residues. The germline V gene encodes CDR1 SQVTM and CDR2 ANQGSEA. The V gene lost 7 bases and the J gene lost 4 bases, with 9 bases spanning the gap. CDR3 sequence reads: CSGREADTQYF. The CDR3, as DNA: TGCAGCGGCCGAGAGGCAGATACGCAGTATTTT.